The 15 T cell receptor beta chains below all came from one sample that was sequenced in a study of T cell responses to AZD1222 COVID-19 vaccine. The protocol was immunoSEQ multiplex PCR, while the TCRdb copy is restricted to in-frame clones and leaves out a portion. The sample lists roughly 70,000 clones; roughly 82% were seen once. This sample comprised peripheral blood, obtained on day 0 of AZD1222 vaccination. These receptors originate from an adult in good health.

The genes are TRBV3-1 (or the pseudogene TRBV3-2) and TRBJ2-7, with TRBD1 as a possible D gene (6 bases). In germline, CDR1 is LGHDT, CDR2 YNNKEL (reference sequence). This CDR3 comprises 14 residues. V lost 4 bases and J lost 7, with 17 bases in between. CDR3: CASSLQGNDNEQYF. The CDR3 DNA reads as TGTGCCAGCAGCCTACAGGGCAACGATAATGAGCAGTACTTC.

This clone has a single count. The rearrangement uses TRBV7-2 and TRBJ1-2; D is perhaps TRBD1 (5 bases). Germline V gene lookup returns CDR1 SGHTA and CDR2 FQGNSA. CDR3 size: 15 residues. Trimming shortened V by 1 base and J by 3 bases, and 12 bases separated the two germline ends. The CDR3 is CASSLVYGAYYGYTF. In DNA form, the CDR3 reads TGTGCCAGCAGCTTAGTCTACGGGGCCTACTATGGCTACACCTTC.

The chain couples TRBV25-1 to TRBJ2-7; the D gene is possibly TRBD1 (6 bases). V shed 4 bases and J shed 2 bases, with 12 bases lying between them. Germline V gene data show CDR1 as MGHDK and CDR2 as SYGVNS. The CDR3 consists of 14 residues. CDR3 amino acids: CASSVTGPTYEQYF. CDR3 in DNA: TGTGCCAGCAGTGTGACAGGCCCTACCTACGAGCAGTACTTC.

This clone was found once. The CDR3 here is CASSLEGATEAFF. The CDR3 DNA reads TGTGCCAGCAGCTTAGAGGGGGCCACTGAAGCTTTCTTT. This chain connects TRBV7-2 to TRBJ1-1; 7 bases are a match to TRBD1. This CDR3 is built from 13 residues. Germline trimming cut 1 base from V and 4 bases from J; bases unmatched to any gene: 0. Germline CDR1 is SGHTA and CDR2 is FQGNSA.

The chain combines TRBV3-1 (or the pseudogene TRBV3-2) with TRBJ1-2; 12 bases are a match to TRBD1. The junction had 6 bases not matched to a gene; V was cut back by 2 bases and J by 8 bases. This CDR3 has 15 residues. The germline V gene encodes CDR1 LGHDT and CDR2 YNNKEL (reference sequence). CDR3 amino acids: CASSQPGQGAWGYTF. The CDR3 DNA reads as TGTGCCAGCAGCCAACCGGGACAGGGGGCGTGGGGCTACACCTTC.

CDR3 sequence (DNA): TGCGCCAGCAGCCAAGTTAGGCTGGATACGCAGTATTTT. Its translation: CASSQVRLDTQYF. The genes are TRBV4-1 and TRBJ2-3; D is unclear. The CDR3 runs to 13 residues. The V end was cut by 1 base, the J end by 6 bases, with 8 bases between. Germline V gene sequence: CDR1 MGHRA, CDR2 YSYEKL.

This clone was seen only a few times. This chain joins TRBV2 and TRBJ1-6, with 11 bases aligning to TRBD1. Trimming removed 4 bases from V and 7 bases from J; junction bases left unmatched: 6. Looked up from germline, CDR1 is SNHLY and CDR2 is FYNNEI. The CDR3 loop spans 16 amino acids. The CDR3 region has the DNA TGTGCCAGCAGTGCCCCGGGACAGGGGGAGAATTCACCCCTCCACTTT. It codes for CASSAPGQGENSPLHF.

The gene calls are TRBV7-6 and TRBJ1-5; no firm D call. Germline values: CDR1 SGHVS, CDR2 FNYEAQ. CDR3 size: 15 residues. V lost 5 bases and J 4 bases, leaving 15 bases between the germline ends. In DNA, the CDR3 is TGTGCCAGCAGCCCCGAAGGAGGGAGGAATCAGCCCCAGCATTTT. Protein sequence: CASSPEGGRNQPQHF.

The J gene is TRBJ2-1, the V gene TRBV7-2; unclear D gene. Between the trimmed V and J ends, which lost 5 bases and 7 bases, there was a span of 12 bases. Germline CDR1 and CDR2: SGHTA and FQGNSA. This CDR3 is built from 13 residues. CDR3 DNA sequence: TGTGCCAGCAGCGATAGTTTGGGTAATGAGCAGTTCTTC. Its protein is CASSDSLGNEQFF.

This clone was detected only once. This chain joins TRBV3-1 (or the pseudogene TRBV3-2) and TRBJ1-2; D unresolved. This CDR3 contains 14 residues. V was pared by 4 bases and J by 2 bases, with 11 bases between. Germline V gene lookup returns CDR1 LGHDT and CDR2 YNNKEL (reference sequence). CDR3 coding DNA: TGTGCCAGCAGCCGGTCTCTGGGGAACTATGGCTACACCTTC. Translation gives CASSRSLGNYGYTF.

Concerning this clone: The same CDR3 can be traced to other DNA sequences in this sample. The CDR3 is CASSPTGNTEAFF. In DNA form, the CDR3 reads TGTGCCAGCAGTCCGACAGGGAACACTGAAGCTTTCTTT. V and J are TRBV12-3 or TRBV12-4 and TRBJ1-1; TRBD1 is a possible D gene (6 bases). The CDR3 sequence is 13 residues long. V was shortened by 5 bases and J by 1 base, with 8 bases between the two germline ends.

About this clone: This same CDR3 is encoded by further DNA sequences in the sample. The V call is TRBV9, the J call TRBJ2-7, with 7 bases lining up with TRBD1. The V segment lost 0 bases and the J segment 2 bases; nucleotides outside the gene matches: 2. The CDR3 sequence is 14 residues long. Germline values: CDR1 SGDLS, CDR2 YYNGEE. CDR3 nucleotide sequence: TGTGCCAGCAGCGTAGGGGACAGCCCCTACGAGCAGTACTTC. Translated, it gives CASSVGDSPYEQYF.

The chain links TRBV12-3 or TRBV12-4 to TRBJ1-1; a possible D gene is TRBD1 (5 bases). The CDR3 has 11 residues. V was cut by 6 bases and J by 7 bases, with 9 bases left in between. The CDR3 reads CASSWRGEAFF. In DNA, the CDR3 is TGTGCCAGCAGCTGGAGGGGTGAAGCTTTCTTT.

This chain's CDR3 is CASSYLDDRVSEAFF. In DNA form, the CDR3 reads TGTGCCAGTAGCTATTTAGATGACAGGGTGTCTGAAGCTTTCTTT. This sequence joins TRBV19 and TRBJ1-1; 7 nucleotides line up with TRBD1. Trimming took 6 bases from V and 6 from J; bases not matched to a gene: 13. Germline V gene sequence: CDR1 LNHDA, CDR2 SQIVND (reference sequence). CDR3 length: 15 amino acids.

The CDR3 reads CSAKRGDTQYF. The CDR3 bases are TGCAGTGCAAAGAGGGGGGATACGCAGTATTTT. The gene calls are TRBV20-1 and TRBJ2-3; D perhaps matches TRBD1 (6 bases). CDR3 length: 11 amino acids. Between the trimmed V and J ends, which lost 6 bases and 6 bases, there was a span of 10 bases. Per germline, CDR1 DFQATT and CDR2 SNEGSKA (reference sequence).